This T cell receptor (beta chain) was identified in a study of cytomegalovirus exposure and HLA in healthy donors. Across the whole study: Genetic ancestry analysis placed more than 80% of the roughly 400 donors that were genotyped in the Caucasian-associated cluster. Findings and limits, study-wide: Cytomegalovirus association was listed for around 180 TCR beta chains.

About this clone: Its antigen is as yet unknown.

The PCR made use of 60 Vbeta and 13 Jbeta primers. Generated by immunoSEQ multiplex PCR, the TCRdb table keeps only in-frame clones and is missing some. In the table there are some 120,000 clones, about four fifths of which are singletons. The material sequenced was PBMCs. The sequence was obtained from a man aged 18 to 35 in good health and CMV-seronegative.

As DNA, the CDR3 is TGTGCCAGTAGGGGGACTAGCGGGTTCGGGGATACGCAGTATTTT. Protein sequence: CASRGTSGFGDTQYF. The chain has TRBV19 and TRBJ2-3, with 12 positions matching TRBD2. Germline CDR1 is LNHDA and CDR2 is SQIVND (reference sequence). The J segment lost 6 bases and the V segment lost 6 bases, leaving 7 bases of the junction unmatched. The CDR3 consists of 15 residues.